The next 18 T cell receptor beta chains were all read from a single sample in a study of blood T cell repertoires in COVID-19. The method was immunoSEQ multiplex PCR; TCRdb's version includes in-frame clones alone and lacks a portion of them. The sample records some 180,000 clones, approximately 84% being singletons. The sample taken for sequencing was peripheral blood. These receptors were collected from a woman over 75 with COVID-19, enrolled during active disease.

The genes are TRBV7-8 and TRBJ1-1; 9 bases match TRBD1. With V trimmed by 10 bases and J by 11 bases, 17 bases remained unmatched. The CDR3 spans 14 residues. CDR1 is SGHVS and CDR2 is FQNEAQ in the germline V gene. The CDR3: CATKTGTGNIGAFF. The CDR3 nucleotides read TGTGCCACCAAGACCGGGACAGGGAATATTGGGGCTTTCTTT.

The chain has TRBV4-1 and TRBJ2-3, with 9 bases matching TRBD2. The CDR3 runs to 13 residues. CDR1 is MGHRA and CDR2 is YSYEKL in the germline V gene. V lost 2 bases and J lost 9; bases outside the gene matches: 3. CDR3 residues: CASSQRSGRTQYF. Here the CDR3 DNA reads TGCGCCAGCAGCCAACGTAGCGGGAGAACGCAGTATTTT.

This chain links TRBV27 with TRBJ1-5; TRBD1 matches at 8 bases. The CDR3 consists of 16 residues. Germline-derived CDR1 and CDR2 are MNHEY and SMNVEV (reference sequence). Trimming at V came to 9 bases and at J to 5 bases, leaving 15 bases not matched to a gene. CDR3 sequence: CARYLPGQAGDQPQHF. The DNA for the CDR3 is TGTGCCAGGTACCTGCCGGGACAGGCGGGGGATCAGCCCCAGCATTTT.

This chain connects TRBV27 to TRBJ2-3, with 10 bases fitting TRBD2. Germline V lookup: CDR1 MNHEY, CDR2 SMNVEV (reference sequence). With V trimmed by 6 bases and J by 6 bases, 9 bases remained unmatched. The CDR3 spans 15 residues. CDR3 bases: TGTGCCAGCAGCCGAGGACTAGCGGACGGTGATACGCAGTATTTT. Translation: CASSRGLADGDTQYF.

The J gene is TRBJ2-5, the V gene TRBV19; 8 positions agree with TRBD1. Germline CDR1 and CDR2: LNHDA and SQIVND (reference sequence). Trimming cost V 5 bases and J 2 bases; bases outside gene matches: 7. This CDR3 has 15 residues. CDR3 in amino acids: CASSLPGQGQETQYF. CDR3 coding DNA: TGTGCCAGTAGTCTCCCAGGACAGGGACAAGAGACCCAGTACTTC.

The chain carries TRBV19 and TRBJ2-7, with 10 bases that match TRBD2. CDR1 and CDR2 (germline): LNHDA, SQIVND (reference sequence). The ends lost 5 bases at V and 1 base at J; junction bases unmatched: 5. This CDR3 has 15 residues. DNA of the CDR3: TGTGCCAGTAGTGATACTAGCGGGATATCCTACGAGCAGTACTTC. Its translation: CASSDTSGISYEQYF.

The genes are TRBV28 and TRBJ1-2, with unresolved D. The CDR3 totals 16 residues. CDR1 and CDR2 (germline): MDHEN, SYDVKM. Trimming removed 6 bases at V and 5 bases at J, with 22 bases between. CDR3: CASSRPHLGETYGYTF. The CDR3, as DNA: TGTGCCAGCAGCCGACCTCACCTCGGGGAAACGTATGGCTACACCTTC.

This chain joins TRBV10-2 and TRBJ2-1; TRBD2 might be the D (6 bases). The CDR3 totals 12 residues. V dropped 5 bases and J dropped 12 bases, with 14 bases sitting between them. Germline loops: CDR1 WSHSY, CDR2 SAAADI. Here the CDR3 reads CASSPSRDSQFF. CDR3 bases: TGCGCCAGCAGTCCGTCCCGGGACTCGCAGTTCTTC.

CDR3 sequence reads: CASSPRTASDEQFF. The CDR3 bases are TGCGCCAGCAGCCCTAGGACTGCCTCCGATGAGCAGTTCTTC. The V call is TRBV4-1, the J call TRBJ2-1; tentative D call: TRBD2 (5 bases). V was shortened by 4 bases and J by 8 bases, with 15 bases between the two germline ends. This CDR3 contains 14 residues. Germline V gene data show CDR1 as MGHRA and CDR2 as YSYEKL.

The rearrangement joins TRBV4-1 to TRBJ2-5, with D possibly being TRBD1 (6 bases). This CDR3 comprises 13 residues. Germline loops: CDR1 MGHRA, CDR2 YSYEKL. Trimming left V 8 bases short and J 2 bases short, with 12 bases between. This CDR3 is CASGTPTQETQYF. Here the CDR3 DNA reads TGCGCCAGCGGGACACCGACGCAAGAGACCCAGTACTTC.

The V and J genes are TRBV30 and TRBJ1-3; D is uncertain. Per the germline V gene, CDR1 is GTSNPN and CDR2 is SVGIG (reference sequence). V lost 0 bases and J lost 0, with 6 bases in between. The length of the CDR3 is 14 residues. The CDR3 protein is CAWSVRGSGNTIYF. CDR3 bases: TGTGCCTGGAGTGTCCGGGGCTCTGGAAACACCATATATTTT.

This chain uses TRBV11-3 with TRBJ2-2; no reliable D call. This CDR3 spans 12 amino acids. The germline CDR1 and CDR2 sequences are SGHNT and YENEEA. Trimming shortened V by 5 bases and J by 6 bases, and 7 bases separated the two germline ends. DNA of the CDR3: TGTGCCAGCAGCCGAGACTCCGGGGAGCTGTTTTTT. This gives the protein CASSRDSGELFF.

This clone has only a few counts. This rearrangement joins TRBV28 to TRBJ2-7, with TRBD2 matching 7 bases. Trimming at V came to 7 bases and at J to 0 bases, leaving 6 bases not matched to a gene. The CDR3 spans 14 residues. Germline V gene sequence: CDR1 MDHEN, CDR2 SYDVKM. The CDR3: CASTPGGSSYEQYF. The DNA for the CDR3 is TGTGCCAGCACCCCCGGCGGGAGCTCCTACGAGCAGTACTTC.

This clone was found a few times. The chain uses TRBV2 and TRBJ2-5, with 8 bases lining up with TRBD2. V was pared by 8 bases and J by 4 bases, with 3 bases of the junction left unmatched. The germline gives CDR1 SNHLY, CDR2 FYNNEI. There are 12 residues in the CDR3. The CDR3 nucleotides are TGTGCCAGCGGGGGACTAGGAGAGACCCAGTACTTC. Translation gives CASGGLGETQYF.

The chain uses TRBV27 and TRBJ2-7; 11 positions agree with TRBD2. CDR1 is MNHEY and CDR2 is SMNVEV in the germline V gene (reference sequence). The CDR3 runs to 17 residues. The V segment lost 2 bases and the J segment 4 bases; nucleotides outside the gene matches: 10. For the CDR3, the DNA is TGTGCCAGCAGTTTAGGTCCCACTAGCGGGAGCTTGTACGAGCAGTACTTC. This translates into CASSLGPTSGSLYEQYF.

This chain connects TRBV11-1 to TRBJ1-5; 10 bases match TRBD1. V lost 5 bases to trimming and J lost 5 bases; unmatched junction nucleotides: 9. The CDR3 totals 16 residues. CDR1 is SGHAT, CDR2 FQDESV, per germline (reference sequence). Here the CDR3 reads CASSRPRTGGHQPQHF. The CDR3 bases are TGTGCCAGCAGCCGACCCCGGACAGGGGGTCATCAGCCCCAGCATTTT.

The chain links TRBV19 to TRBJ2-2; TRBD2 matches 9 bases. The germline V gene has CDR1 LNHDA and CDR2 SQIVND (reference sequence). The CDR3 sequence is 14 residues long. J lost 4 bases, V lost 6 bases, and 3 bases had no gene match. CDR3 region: CASRLAGPTGELFF. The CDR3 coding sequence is TGTGCCAGTAGACTAGCGGGCCCCACCGGGGAGCTGTTTTTT.

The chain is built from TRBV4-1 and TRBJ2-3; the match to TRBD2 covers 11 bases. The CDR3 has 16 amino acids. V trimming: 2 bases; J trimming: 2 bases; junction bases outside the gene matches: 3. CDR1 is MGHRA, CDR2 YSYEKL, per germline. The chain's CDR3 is CASSQPGLADTDTQYF. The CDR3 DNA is TGCGCCAGCAGCCAACCGGGACTAGCGGACACAGATACGCAGTATTTT.